The text below deals with one T cell receptor (beta chain). Which antigen it targets is not known. Base quality data are lacking; no much larger clone is found one base away. This record belongs to a study of cytomegalovirus exposure and HLA in healthy donors (dated by TCRdb to about 2017). About the investigation overall: The 500 to 800 repertoires of the first cohort and the roughly 120 validation repertoires were produced on the same platform, according to a later analysis. To predict cytomegalovirus infection status, the study combined high-throughput TCR immunosequencing, statistical association of individual TCRs with disease status, and machine learning. The study was designed to test whether signatures of past pathogen exposure could be identified by cataloging public T cell receptors. In addition to the first cohort of roughly 700 subjects, a separate validation cohort of 120 different subjects was used. Beyond this particular receptor, the publication reports: A few of the identified cytomegalovirus-associated TCR beta chains were confirmed in vitro to be specific for cytomegalovirus antigens. A later analysis found that TCRs clustered in the first cohort also tended to co-occur in the roughly 110 validation repertoires, with 94% of cluster scores above 0. In both the original and validation cohorts, the classifier was reported to diagnose cytomegalovirus status with high specificity and sensitivity. It was suggested by the authors that the approach could potentially be generalized to other disease states and immunological phenotypes. Most TCR sequences were observed very rarely across donors, whereas some public TCRs were present in many individuals. In the study, about 150 TCR beta chains were listed as associated with cytomegalovirus. A later analysis had no HLA typing for the validation cohort, so co-occurrence there was scored across all 130 or so repertoires.

Libraries came from the immunoSEQ multiplex PCR assay. For the original study's pipeline: A statistical classification framework was developed to diagnose cytomegalovirus status using the catalog of TCR beta chain sequences. TCRdb retrieved this table from immuneACCESS and kept in-frame rearrangements only. Not all clones are present; in checked studies, unresolved V genes account for under half, and no reason is known for the remainder. The V and J calls and the clone size are those of that table, but D and trimming were determined from the DNA. The sample records approximately 140,000 clones, about four fifths of which are singletons. The top ten constitute more than 1.4% of the sample. The donors belonged to the validation cohort of 90 to 150 subjects, which was separate from the approximately 700-subject first cohort. Trimming takes 3 bases from V and 7 bases from J, and the germline ends sit 15 bases apart. Via the germline V gene, CDR1 is SGHVS and CDR2 FQNEAQ. The CDR3 starts with the cysteine, ends with the phenylalanine, and has 14 residues. This entry keeps only the CDR3 DNA: 42 bases, framed from base 1.

The TCR originated in a young woman in good health and CMV-seronegative. Material: PBMCs. Recombination linked TRBV7-8 to TRBJ1-2, with the D gene too uncertain to name. At the DNA level, the sequence is TGTGCCAGCAGCTTGGGAGAAAGCAGACGTGGCTACACCTTC. The encoded protein is CASSLGESRRGYTF. The full variable domain, completed from the reference TRBV7-8 and TRBJ1-2 proteins outside the CDR3, reads GAGVSQSPRYKVAKRGQDVALRCDPISGHVSLFWYQQALGQGPEFLTYFQNEAQLDKSGLPSDRFFAERPEGSVSTLKIQRTQQEDSAVYLCASSLGESRRGYTFGSGTRLTVV.